The 5 T cell receptor beta chains in this list originate from one sample, sequenced in a study of blood T cell repertoires in COVID-19. The method was immunoSEQ multiplex PCR; TCRdb's version includes in-frame clones alone and lacks a portion of them. The table lists roughly 300,000 clones, more than 80% of them singletons. The specimen sequenced was PBMCs or T cells enriched from blood (not recorded which). These receptors originate from a woman younger than 45 who had recovered from COVID-19.

Here the CDR3 DNA reads TGTGCCAGCAGCTTAAACGGGAGGGCCTACAATGAGCAGTTCTTC. This encodes CASSLNGRAYNEQFF. The chain uses TRBV7-3 and TRBJ2-1; 8 bases agree with TRBD2. The length of the CDR3 is 15 residues. Germline V gene sequence: CDR1 SGHTA, CDR2 FQGTGA. The J segment lost 2 bases and the V segment lost 1 base, leaving 1 base of the junction unmatched.

This clone appeared once. Other DNA sequences from this sample encode an identical CDR3 as well. This chain links TRBV6-5 with TRBJ1-1, with D perhaps TRBD1 (5 bases). Germline-derived CDR1 and CDR2 are MNHEY and SVGAGI. The CDR3 length is 12 residues. V lost 6 bases and J 5 bases, leaving 10 bases between the germline ends. This CDR3 is CASSAGRTEAFF. Here the CDR3 DNA reads TGTGCCAGCAGCGCAGGGCGGACTGAAGCTTTCTTT.

The rearrangement links TRBV15 to TRBJ1-5; no definite D call. Germline CDR1 and CDR2: LNHNV and YYDKDF (reference sequence). The CDR3 is 17 amino acids. The V end lost 0 bases, the J end lost 1 base, and 13 bases lay between the germline ends. The CDR3 spells CATSRERALGSNQPQHF. CDR3 DNA sequence: TGTGCCACCAGCAGAGAGAGGGCCTTAGGGAGCAATCAGCCCCAGCATTTT.

V is TRBV11-2 and J is TRBJ2-3; 8 positions match TRBD1. Germline V lookup: CDR1 SGHAT, CDR2 FQNNGV. V was pared by 2 bases and J by 0 bases, with 7 bases of the junction left unmatched. This CDR3 is 17 amino acids long. CDR3 loop: CASSLRTGGFSTDTQYF. DNA for the CDR3: TGTGCCAGCAGCTTAAGAACAGGGGGGTTTAGCACAGATACGCAGTATTTT.

This chain links TRBV11-2 with TRBJ2-3; D gene unclear. CDR1 SGHAT and CDR2 FQNNGV come from the germline V gene. Trimming removed 5 bases at V and 2 bases at J, with 8 bases between. CDR3 size: 13 residues. The CDR3 here is CASSRRDTDTQYF. The CDR3 DNA sequence: TGTGCCAGCAGCCGCCGAGACACAGATACGCAGTATTTT.